This TCR beta chain derives from a study of identical twins. TCRdb reprocessed the 5' RACE reads with MiXCR, giving one entry per CDR3 protein. The sample has 1.5 million to 2 million distinct CDR3 sequences; about 32% are singletons. CDR1 is MDHEN, CDR2 SYDVKM, per germline. With 4 bases removed from V and 5 bases from J, the gap between germline ends came to 14 bases. This CDR3 region has 14 residues. This clonotype was recorded many times. The clonotype was recovered from a newborn girl in good health. The sample comprised cord blood. This chain connects TRBV28 to TRBJ1-2; D might be TRBD1 (6 bases). The CDR3 DNA is TGTGCCAGCAGTTCTATACCACAGGGATATGGCTACACCTTC. Amino acid sequence: CASSSIPQGYGYTF.